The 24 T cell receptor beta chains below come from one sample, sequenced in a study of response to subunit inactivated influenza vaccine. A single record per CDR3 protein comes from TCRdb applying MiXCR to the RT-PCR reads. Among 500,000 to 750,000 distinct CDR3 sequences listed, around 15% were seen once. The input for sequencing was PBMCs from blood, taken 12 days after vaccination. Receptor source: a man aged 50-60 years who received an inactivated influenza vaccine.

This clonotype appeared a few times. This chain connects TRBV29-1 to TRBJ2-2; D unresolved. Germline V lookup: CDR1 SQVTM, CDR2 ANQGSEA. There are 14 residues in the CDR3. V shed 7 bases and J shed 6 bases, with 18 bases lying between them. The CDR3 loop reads CSAKGHSGPGELFF. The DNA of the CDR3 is TGCAGCGCCAAGGGCCACTCTGGTCCCGGGGAGCTGTTTTTT.

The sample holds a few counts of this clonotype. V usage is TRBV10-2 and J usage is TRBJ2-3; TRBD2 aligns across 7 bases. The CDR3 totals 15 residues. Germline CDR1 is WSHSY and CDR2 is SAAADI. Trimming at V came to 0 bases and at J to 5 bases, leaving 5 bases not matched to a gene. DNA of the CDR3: TGCGCCAGCAGTGAGTCGGGCGGGAGCGGAGATACGCAGTATTTT. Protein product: CASSESGGSGDTQYF.

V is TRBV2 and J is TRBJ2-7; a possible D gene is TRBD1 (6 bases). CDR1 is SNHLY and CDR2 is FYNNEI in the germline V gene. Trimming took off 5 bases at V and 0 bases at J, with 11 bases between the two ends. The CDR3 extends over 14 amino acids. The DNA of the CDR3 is TGTGCCAGCAGTAGACAGGCGAGCTCCTACGAGCAGTACTTC. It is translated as CASSRQASSYEQYF. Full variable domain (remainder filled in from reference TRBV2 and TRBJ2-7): EPEVTQTPSHQVTQMGQEVILRCVPISNHLYFYWYRQILGQKVEFLVSFYNNEISEKSEIFDDQFSVERPDGSNFTLKIRSTKLEDSAMYFCASSRQASSYEQYFGPGTRLTVT.

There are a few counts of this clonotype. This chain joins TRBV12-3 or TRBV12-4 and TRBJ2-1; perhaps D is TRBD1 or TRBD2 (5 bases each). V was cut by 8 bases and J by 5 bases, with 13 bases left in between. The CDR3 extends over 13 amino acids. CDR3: CASDRDLNNEQFF. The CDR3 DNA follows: TGTGCCAGCGACCGGGACCTGAACAATGAGCAGTTCTTC.

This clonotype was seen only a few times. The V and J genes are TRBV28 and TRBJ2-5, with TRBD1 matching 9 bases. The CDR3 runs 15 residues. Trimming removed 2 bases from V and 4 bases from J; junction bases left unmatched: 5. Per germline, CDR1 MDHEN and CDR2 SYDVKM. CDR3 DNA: TGTGCCAGCAGTTTACCCACAGGGGGCTCAGAGACCCAGTACTTC. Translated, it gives CASSLPTGGSETQYF.

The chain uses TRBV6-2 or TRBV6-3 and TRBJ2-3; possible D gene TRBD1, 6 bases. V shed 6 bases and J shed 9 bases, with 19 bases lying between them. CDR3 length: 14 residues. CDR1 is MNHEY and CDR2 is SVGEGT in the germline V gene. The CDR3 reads CASRTGLLKNTQYF. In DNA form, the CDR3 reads TGTGCCAGCAGGACAGGTCTCCTTAAGAACACGCAGTATTTT.

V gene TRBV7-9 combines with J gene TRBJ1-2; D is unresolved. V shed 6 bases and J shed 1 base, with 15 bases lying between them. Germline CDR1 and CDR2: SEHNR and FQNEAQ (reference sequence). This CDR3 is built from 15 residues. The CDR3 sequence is CASRPPVQDNYGYTF. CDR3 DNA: TGTGCCAGCAGACCTCCCGTACAAGATAACTATGGCTACACCTTC.

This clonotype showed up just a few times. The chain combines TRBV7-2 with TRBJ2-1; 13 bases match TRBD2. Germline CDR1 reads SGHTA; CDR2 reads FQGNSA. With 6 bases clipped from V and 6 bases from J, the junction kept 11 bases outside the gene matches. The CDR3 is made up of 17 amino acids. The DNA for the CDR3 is TGTGCCAGCAGAGATTCTGGACTAGCGGGAGTTAGCAATGAGCAGTTCTTC. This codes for CASRDSGLAGVSNEQFF.

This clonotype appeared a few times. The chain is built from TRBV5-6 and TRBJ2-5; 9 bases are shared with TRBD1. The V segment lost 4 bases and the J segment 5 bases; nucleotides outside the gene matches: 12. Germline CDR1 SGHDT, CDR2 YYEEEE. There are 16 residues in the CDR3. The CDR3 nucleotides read TGTGCCAGCAGCCTGTGGACAGGGGAAATCCCTGAGACCCAGTACTTC. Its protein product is CASSLWTGEIPETQYF.

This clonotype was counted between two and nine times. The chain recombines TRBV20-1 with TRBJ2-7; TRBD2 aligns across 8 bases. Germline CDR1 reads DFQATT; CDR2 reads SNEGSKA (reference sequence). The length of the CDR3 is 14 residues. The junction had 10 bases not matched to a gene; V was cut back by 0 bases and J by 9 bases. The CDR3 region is CSARDWAGGIGQYF. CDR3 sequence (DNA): TGCAGTGCTAGAGATTGGGCGGGGGGTATTGGGCAGTACTTC.

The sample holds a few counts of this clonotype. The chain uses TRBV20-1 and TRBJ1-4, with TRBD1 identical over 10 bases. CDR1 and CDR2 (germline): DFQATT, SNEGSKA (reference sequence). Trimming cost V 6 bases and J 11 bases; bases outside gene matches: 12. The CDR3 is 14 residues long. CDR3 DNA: TGCAGTGCGAGACCGGACAGGGGGTCTACGAAACTGTTTTTT. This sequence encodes CSARPDRGSTKLFF.

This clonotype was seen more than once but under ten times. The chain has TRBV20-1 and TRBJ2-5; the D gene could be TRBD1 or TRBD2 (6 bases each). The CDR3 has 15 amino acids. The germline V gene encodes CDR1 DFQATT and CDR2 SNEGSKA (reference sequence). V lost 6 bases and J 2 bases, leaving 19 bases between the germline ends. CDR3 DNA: TGCAGTGCCAACCCCCGCAGGGGAGGTCAAGAGACCCAGTACTTC. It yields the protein CSANPRRGGQETQYF.

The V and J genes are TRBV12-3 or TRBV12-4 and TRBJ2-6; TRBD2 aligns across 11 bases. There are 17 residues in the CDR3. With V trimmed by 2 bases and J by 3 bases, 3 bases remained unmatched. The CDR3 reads CASSLRTSGFGANVLTF. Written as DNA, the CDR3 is TGTGCCAGCAGTTTACGGACTAGCGGGTTTGGGGCCAACGTCCTGACTTTC.

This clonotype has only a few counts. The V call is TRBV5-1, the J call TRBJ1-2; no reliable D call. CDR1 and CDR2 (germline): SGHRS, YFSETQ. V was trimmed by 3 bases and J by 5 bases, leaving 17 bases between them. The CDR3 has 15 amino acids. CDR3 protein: CASSSVEGSRYGYTF. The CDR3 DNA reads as TGCGCCAGCAGCTCGGTAGAGGGTTCGCGGTATGGCTACACCTTC.

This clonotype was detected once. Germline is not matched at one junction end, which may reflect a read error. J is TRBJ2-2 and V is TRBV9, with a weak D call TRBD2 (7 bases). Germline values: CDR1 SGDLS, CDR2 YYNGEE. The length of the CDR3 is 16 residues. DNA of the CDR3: TGTTCCAGCAGCGTAGCTGGCAGGGGAGGGACCGGGGAGCTGTTTTTT. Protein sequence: CSSSVAGRGGTGELFF.

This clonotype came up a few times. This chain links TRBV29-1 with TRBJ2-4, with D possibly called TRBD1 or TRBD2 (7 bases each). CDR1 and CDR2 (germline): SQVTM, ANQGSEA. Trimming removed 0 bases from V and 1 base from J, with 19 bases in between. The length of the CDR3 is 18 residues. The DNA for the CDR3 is TGCAGCGTTGAAGACGAAGCGGGACAGTACAATGCCAAAAACATTCAGTACTTC. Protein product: CSVEDEAGQYNAKNIQYF.

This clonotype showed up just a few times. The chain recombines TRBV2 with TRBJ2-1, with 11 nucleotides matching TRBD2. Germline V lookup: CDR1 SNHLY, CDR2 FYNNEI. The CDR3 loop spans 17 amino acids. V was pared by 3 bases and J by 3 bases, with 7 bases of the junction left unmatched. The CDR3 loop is CASSESTSGGYYNEQFF. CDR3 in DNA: TGTGCCAGCAGTGAGAGTACTAGCGGGGGTTACTACAATGAGCAGTTCTTC.

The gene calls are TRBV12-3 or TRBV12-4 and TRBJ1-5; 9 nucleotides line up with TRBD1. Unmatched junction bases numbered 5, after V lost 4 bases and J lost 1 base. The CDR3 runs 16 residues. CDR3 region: CASSWDRERSNQPQHF. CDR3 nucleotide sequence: TGTGCCAGCAGTTGGGACAGGGAAAGGAGCAATCAGCCCCAGCATTTT.

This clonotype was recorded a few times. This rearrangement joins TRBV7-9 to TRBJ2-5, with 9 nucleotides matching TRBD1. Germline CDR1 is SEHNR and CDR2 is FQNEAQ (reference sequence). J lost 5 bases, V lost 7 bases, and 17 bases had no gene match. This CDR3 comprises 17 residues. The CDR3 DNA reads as TGTGCCAGCACTAACCCACGGAGGGACAGGGTCGGGGAGACCCAGTACTTC. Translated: CASTNPRRDRVGETQYF.

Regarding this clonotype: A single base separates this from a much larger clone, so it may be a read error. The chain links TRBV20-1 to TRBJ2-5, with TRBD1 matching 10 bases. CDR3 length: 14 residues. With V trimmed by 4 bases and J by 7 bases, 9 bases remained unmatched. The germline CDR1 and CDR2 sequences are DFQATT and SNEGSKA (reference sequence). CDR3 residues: CSATTGQGMGTQYF. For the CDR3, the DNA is TGCAGTGCTACGACGGGACAGGGGATGGGGACCCAGTACTTC.

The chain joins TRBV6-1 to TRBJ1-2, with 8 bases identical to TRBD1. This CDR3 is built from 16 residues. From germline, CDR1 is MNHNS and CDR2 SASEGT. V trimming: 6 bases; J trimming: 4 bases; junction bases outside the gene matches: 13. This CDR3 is CASSKLLTGVSYGYTF. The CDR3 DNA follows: TGTGCCAGCAGCAAATTATTGACAGGGGTATCCTATGGCTACACCTTC.

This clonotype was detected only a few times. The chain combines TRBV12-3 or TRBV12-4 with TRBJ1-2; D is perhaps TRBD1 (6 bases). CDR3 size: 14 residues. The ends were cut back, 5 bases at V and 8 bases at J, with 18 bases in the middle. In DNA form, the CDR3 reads TGTGCCAGCAGTCCCATGGGGGGGCTCTGGGGCTACACCTTC. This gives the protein CASSPMGGLWGYTF.

The CDR3 bases are TGCGCCAGCAGCTTGGCTCTAGCGGGGAACAATGAGCAGTTCTTC. Translation gives CASSLALAGNNEQFF. V is TRBV5-1 and J is TRBJ2-1, with 9 positions matching TRBD2. CDR1 SGHRS and CDR2 YFSETQ come from the germline V gene. Trimming took 0 bases from V and 5 from J; bases not matched to a gene: 3. This CDR3 comprises 15 residues.

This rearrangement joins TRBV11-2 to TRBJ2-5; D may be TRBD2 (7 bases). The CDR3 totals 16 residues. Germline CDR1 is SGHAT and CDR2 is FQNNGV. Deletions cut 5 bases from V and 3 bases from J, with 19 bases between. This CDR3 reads CASSPLGGREKETQYF. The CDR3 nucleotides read TGTGCCAGCAGCCCCCTCGGGGGGCGGGAGAAAGAGACCCAGTACTTC.